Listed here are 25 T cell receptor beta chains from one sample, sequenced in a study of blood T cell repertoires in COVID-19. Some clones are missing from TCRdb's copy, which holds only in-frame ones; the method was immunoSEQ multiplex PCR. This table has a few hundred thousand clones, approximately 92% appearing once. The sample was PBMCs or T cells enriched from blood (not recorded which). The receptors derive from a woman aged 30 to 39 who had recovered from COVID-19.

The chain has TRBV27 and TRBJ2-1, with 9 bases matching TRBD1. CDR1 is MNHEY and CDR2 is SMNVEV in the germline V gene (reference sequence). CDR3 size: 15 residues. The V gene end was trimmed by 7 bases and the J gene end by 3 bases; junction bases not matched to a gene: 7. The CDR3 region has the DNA TGTGCCAGCACCTCTCCGGGACAGGGCTACAATGAGCAGTTCTTC. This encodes CASTSPGQGYNEQFF.

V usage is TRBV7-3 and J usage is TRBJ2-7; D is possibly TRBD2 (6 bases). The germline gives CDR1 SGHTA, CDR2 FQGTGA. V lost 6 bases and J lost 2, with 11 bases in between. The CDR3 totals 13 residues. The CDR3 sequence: CASSAGPAYEQYF. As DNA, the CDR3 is TGTGCCAGCAGTGCGGGGCCTGCCTACGAGCAGTACTTC.

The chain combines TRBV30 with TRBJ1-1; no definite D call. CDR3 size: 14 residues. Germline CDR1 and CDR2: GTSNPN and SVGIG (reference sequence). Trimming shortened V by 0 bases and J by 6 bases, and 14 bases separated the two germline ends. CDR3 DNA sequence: TGTGCCTGGAGTGTACCCACAGCAATCTCTGAAGCTTTCTTT. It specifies CAWSVPTAISEAFF. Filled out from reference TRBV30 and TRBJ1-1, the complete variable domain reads SQTIHQWPATLVQPVGSPLSLECTVEGTSNPNLYWYRQAAGRGLQLLFYSVGIGQISSEVPQNLSASRPQDRQFILSSKKLLLSDSGFYLCAWSVPTAISEAFFGQGTRLTVV.

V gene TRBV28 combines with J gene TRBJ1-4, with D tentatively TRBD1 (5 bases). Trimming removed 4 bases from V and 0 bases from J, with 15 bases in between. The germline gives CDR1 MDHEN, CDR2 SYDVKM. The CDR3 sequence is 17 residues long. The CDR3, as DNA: TGTGCCAGCAGTTCCCTTCGGACGGGGGCAACTAATGAAAAACTGTTTTTT. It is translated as CASSSLRTGATNEKLFF.

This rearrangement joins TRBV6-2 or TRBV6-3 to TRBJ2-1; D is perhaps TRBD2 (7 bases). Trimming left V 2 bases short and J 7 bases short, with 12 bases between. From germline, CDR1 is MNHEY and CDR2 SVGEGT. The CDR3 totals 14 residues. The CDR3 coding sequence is TGTGCCAGCAGTTACGGGGGGGCCCCTAATGAGCAGTTCTTC. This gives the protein CASSYGGAPNEQFF.

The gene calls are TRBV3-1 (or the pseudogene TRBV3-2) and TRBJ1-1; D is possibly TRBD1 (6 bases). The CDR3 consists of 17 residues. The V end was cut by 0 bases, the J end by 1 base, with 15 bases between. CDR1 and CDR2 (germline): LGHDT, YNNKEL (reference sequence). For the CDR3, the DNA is TGTGCCAGCAGCCAAGAAAATGTTTGGGGACAGAACACTGAAGCTTTCTTT. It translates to CASSQENVWGQNTEAFF.

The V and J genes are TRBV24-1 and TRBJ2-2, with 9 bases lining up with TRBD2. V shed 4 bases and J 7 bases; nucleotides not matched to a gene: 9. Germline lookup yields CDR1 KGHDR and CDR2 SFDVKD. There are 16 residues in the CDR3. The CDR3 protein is CATSEASGGFLGELFF. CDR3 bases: TGTGCCACCAGTGAGGCGAGCGGGGGGTTCCTCGGGGAGCTGTTTTTT.

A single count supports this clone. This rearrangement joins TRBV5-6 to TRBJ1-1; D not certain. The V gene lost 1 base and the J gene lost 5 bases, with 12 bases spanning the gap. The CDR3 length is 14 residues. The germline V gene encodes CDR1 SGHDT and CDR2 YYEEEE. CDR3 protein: CASSLWFSRTEAFF. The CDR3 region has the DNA TGTGCCAGCAGCTTGTGGTTTAGCAGAACTGAAGCTTTCTTT.

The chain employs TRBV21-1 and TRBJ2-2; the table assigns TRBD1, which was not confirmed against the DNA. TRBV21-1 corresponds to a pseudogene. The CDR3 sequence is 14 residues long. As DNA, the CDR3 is TGTGCCAGCAGCAAAGGTCAGGGGACCGGGGAGCTGTTTTTT. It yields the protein CASSKGQGTGELFF.

The CDR3: CASSYVRGGEQYF. The CDR3 nucleotides are TGTGCCAGCAGTTATGTCCGAGGGGGCGAGCAGTACTTC. This sequence joins TRBV6-2 or TRBV6-3 and TRBJ2-7; TRBD1 might be the D (6 bases). V was pared by 3 bases and J by 6 bases, with 12 bases between. Germline CDR1 and CDR2: MNHEY and SVGEGT. The CDR3 extends over 13 amino acids.

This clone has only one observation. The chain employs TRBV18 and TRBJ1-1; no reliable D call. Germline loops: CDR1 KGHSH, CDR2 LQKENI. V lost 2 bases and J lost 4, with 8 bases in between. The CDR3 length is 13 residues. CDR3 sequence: CASSPGLFTEAFF. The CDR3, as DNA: TGTGCCAGCTCACCAGGGCTTTTCACTGAAGCTTTCTTT.

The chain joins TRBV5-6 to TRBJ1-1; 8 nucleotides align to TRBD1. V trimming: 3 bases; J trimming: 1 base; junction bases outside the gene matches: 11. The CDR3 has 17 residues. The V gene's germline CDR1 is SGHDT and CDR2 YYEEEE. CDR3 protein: CASSSLRFTGGNTEAFF. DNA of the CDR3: TGTGCCAGCAGCTCCTTGCGCTTTACAGGGGGGAACACTGAAGCTTTCTTT.

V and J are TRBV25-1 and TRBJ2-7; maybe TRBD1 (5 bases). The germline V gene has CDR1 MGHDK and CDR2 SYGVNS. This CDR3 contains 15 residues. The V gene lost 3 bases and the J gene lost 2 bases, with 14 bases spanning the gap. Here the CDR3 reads CASSDSRTSTYEQYF. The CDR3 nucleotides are TGTGCCAGCAGTGACTCACGGACATCGACCTACGAGCAGTACTTC.

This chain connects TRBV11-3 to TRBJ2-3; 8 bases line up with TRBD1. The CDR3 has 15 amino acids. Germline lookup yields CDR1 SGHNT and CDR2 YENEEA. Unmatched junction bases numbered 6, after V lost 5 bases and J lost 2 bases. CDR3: CASSPQGQVTDTQYF. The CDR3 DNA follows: TGTGCCAGCAGCCCCCAGGGACAGGTCACAGATACGCAGTATTTT.

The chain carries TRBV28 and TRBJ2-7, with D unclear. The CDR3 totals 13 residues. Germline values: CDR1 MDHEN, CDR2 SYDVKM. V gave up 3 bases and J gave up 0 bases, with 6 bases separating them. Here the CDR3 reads CASSFLSSYEQYF. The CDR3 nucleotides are TGTGCCAGCAGTTTCCTATCCTCCTACGAGCAGTACTTC.

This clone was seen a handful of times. Here the CDR3 reads CASSPTGVPTGELFF. The CDR3 bases are TGTGCCAGCAGCCCTACAGGCGTACCCACCGGGGAGCTGTTTTTT. This chain connects TRBV14 to TRBJ2-2, with D possibly matching TRBD1 (5 bases). Per the germline V gene, CDR1 is SGHDN and CDR2 is FVKESK. CDR3 size: 15 residues. Trimming left V 4 bases short and J 4 bases short, with 13 bases between. The full variable domain, completed using reference TRBV14 and TRBJ2-2, is EAGVTQFPSHSVIEKGQTVTLRCDPISGHDNLYWYRRVMGKEIKFLLHFVKESKQDESGMPNNRFLAERTGGTYSTLKVQPAELEDSGVYFCASSPTGVPTGELFFGEGSRLTVL.

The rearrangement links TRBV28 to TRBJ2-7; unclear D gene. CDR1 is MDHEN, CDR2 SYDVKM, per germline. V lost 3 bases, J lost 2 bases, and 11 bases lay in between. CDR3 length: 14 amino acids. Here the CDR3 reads CASSFPIQTYEQYF. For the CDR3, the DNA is TGTGCCAGCAGTTTCCCCATACAAACCTACGAGCAGTACTTC.

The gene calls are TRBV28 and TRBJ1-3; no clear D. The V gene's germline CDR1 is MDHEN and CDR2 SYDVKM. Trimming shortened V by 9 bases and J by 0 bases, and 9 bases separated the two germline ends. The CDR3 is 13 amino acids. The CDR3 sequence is CASKPYSGNTIYF. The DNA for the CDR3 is TGTGCCAGTAAACCCTACTCTGGAAACACCATATATTTT.

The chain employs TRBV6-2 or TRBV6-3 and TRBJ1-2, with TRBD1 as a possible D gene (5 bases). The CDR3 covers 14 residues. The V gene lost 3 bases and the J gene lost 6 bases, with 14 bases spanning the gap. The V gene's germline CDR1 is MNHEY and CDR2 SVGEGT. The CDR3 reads CASSYFAGMDGYTF. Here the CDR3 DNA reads TGTGCCAGCAGTTATTTCGCAGGGATGGATGGCTACACCTTC.

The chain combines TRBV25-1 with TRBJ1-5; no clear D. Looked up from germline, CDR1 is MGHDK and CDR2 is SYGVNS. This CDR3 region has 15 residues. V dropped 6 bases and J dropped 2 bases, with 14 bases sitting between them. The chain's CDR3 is CASRVFERGNQPQHF. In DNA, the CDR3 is TGTGCCAGCAGGGTTTTCGAGAGGGGCAATCAGCCCCAGCATTTT.

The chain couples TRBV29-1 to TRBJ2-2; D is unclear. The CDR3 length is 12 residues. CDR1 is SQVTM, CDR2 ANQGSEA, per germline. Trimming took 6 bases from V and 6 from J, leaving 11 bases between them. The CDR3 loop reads CSVQVTAGELFF. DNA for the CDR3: TGCAGCGTCCAGGTCACGGCCGGGGAGCTGTTTTTT.

The chain's CDR3 is CASQRGDDGYTF. The CDR3 coding sequence is TGTGCCAGCCAACGCGGAGATGATGGCTACACCTTC. The chain uses TRBV28 and TRBJ1-2; D is ambiguous. Germline assignment: CDR1 MDHEN and CDR2 SYDVKM. Deletions cut 8 bases from V and 6 bases from J, with 13 bases between. This CDR3 region has 12 residues.

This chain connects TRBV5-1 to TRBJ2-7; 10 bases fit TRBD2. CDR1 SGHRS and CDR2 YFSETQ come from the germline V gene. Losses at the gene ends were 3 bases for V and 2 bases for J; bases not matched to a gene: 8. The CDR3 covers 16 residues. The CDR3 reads CASSWLGAGGPYEQYF. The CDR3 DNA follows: TGCGCCAGCAGCTGGCTCGGAGCGGGAGGGCCCTACGAGCAGTACTTC.

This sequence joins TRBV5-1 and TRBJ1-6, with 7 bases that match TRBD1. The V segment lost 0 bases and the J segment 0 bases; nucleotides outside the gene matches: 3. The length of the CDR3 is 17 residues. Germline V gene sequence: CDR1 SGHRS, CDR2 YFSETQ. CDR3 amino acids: CASSLDRGSSYNSPLHF. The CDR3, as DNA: TGCGCCAGCAGCTTGGACAGGGGAAGCTCCTATAATTCACCCCTCCACTTT.

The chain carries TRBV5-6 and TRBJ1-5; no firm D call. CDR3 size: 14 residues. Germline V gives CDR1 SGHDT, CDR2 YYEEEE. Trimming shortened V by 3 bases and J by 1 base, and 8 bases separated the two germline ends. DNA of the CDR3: TGTGCCAGCAGCTCTCGGCGGAGCAATCAGCCCCAGCATTTT. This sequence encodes CASSSRRSNQPQHF.